Reported below is one T cell receptor beta chain. Its recognized antigen is unknown. The input lacks base qualities; no much larger clone sits a single base away. The data were obtained in a study of siplizumab effects on memory and regulatory T cells (dated by TCRdb to about 2019). General notes on the study: The effect of the anti-CD2 antibody siplizumab on alloreactive T-cell subsets was examined in allogeneic mixed lymphocyte reactions constructed from human PBMCs.

Germline trimming: 10 bases from V, 5 bases from J; junction bases outside gene matches: 5. Reading from cysteine to phenylalanine, the CDR3 counts 14 amino acids. Only the CDR3 DNA stays, 42 bases, in frame from base 1. Per the germline V gene, ENHRY is the CDR1 and SYGVKD is the CDR2. General study outcomes and caveats: Sequences below about 10^-5 frequency were poorly captured, so only a minor fraction of alloreactive clones could be mapped to unstimulated subsets. About 75-97% of proliferating CD4+ or CD8+ clones could not be given a naive or memory phenotype. Siplizumab significantly reduced the cumulative frequency of alloreactive sequences traceable to unstimulated CD4+ memory T cells. The suppressive function of proliferating Tregs from siplizumab cultures was not functionally confirmed. Unstimulated naive T cells appeared to be more diverse than memory T cells, and naive cells seemed to make a substantial contribution to the alloresponse. Among mappable alloreactive CD4+ clones, the Treg-derived fraction averaged around 63% with siplizumab versus about 25% in control reactions.

The method behind the library was the immunoSEQ multiplex PCR assay. The deep sequencing platform assayed about 90,000 TCR templates per sample. Genomic DNA extracted from sorted T cells was the material used for TCRbeta CDR3 sequencing. On the authors' methods: The R programming language was used for clonal analysis of TCRbeta CDR3 data. Unstimulated samples were compared with post-reaction CFSE-low samples to define alloreactive CD4+ and CD8+ clones. By matching sequences to the repertoires of sorted unstimulated Treg and non-Treg cells, each alloreactive CD4+ clone was assigned a regulatory or non-regulatory origin. Held by TCRdb, this immuneACCESS table contains in-frame sequences only and omits some clones. Under half of the omission traces to an unresolved V gene where checked; the cause of the rest is unknown. For V, J and clone size, that table is used; D and trimming come from the DNA. This sample comprises 95,000 to 110,000 clones, nearly 95% of them detected only once. Jointly, the top ten make up approximately 0.6% of the sample.

TCRbeta CDR3 sequencing was performed on sorted unstimulated T cells and on proliferating T cells recovered from mixed lymphocyte reactions. Fresh whole blood from approximately 9 HLA-typed healthy donors was used to isolate PBMCs. To map where alloreactive clones came from, CD4+ regulatory T cells in the unstimulated state were FACS-sorted. The V gene is TRBV10-3 and the J gene is TRBJ2-5; TRBD2 matches 15 bases in the middle. The origin of this receptor is a human donor in good health. The sample consisted of Tregs sorted from blood. The nucleotides read TGTGCCACCGGACTAGCGGGGGGGCACGAGACCCAGTACTTC. Translation gives CATGLAGGHETQYF.